This TCR beta chain originates from a study of blood T cell repertoires in COVID-19. Overall study: Italy, Spain and the United States were the sources of the convalescent and acute COVID-19 samples. Sources were T cells, B-cell-depleted T cells, or PBMCs; the material itself was cDNA or gDNA.

Deletions cut 0 bases from V and 6 bases from J, with 12 bases between. CDR1 and CDR2 from the germline V gene are SGHRS and YFSETQ. The length of the CDR3 is 14 residues. Study processing details: Nucleated cell number was recorded as an estimate derived from reference gene primer amplification. Profiled with immunoSEQ multiplex PCR; TCRdb holds only in-frame clones, not every one. From that table come the V and J calls and clone size; the DNA was used to work out D and trimming. The table lists about 130,000 clones, 75% to 85% of them singletons, with around 4% in the top ten. Sequenced input: peripheral blood. The receptor was isolated from a woman aged 45-59 years with acute or convalescent COVID-19. V usage is TRBV5-1 and J usage is TRBJ1-2, with a tentative D call TRBD1 (6 bases). In DNA form, the CDR3 reads TGCGCCAGCAGCTTGGGGGGGAACAGGGATGGCTACACCTTC. It is translated as CASSLGGNRDGYTF.